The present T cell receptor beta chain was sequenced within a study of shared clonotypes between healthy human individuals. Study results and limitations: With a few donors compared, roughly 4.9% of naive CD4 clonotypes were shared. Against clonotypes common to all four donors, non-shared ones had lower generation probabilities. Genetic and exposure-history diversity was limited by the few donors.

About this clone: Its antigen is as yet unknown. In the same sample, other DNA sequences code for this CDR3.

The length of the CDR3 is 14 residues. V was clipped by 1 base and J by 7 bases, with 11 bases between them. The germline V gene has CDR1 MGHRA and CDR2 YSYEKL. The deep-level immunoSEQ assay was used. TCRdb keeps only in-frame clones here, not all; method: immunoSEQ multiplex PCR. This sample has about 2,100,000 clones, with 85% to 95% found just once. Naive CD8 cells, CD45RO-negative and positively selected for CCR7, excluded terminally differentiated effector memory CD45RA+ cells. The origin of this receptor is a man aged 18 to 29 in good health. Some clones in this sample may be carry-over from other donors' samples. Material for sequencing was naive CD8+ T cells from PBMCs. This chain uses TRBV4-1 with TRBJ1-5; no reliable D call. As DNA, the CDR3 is TGCGCCAGCAGCCAAGGCCGGGGTTGGCAGCCCCAGCATTTT. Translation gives CASSQGRGWQPQHF.